This is a list of T cell receptor beta chains from one sample in a study of cytomegalovirus exposure and HLA in healthy donors. Only in-frame clones appear in the TCRdb table, and some are missing; sequencing was by immunoSEQ multiplex PCR. The sample lists over 70,000 clones; roughly 67% were seen once. The sample comprised PBMCs. The receptors stem from a man aged 35-49 years in good health and CMV-seropositive. CDR3s include the opening cysteine and the closing phenylalanine or tryptophan. The order of the fields is D gene, clone size, J gene, V gene, CDR3 protein, CDR3 DNA. The D gene is left open where the match is weak. Only part of the rows carry a size: once, few, many, or a class if the clone is expanded.

TRBD1,.,TRBJ2-1,TRBV4-1,CASSHLTGTGDPYWNEQFF,TGCGCCAGCAGCCATTTAACCGGGACAGGGGACCCTTATTGGAATGAGCAGTTCTTC
.,.,TRBJ2-7,TRBV25-1,CASSRGSYEQYF,TGTGCCAGCTCTCGCGGCTCCTACGAGCAGTACTTC
.,.,TRBJ2-7,TRBV7-2,CASSSGRGGTYEQYF,TGTGCCAGCAGCTCGGGGCGGGGCGGTACCTACGAGCAGTACTTC
TRBD1,.,TRBJ1-3,TRBV7-2,CASSLGDRAATIYF,TGTGCCAGCAGCTTGGGGGACAGGGCGGCCACCATATATTTT
.,.,TRBJ2-1,TRBV15,CATSREMTVYNEQFF,TGTGCCACCAGCAGAGAAATGACAGTCTACAATGAGCAGTTCTTC
.,.,TRBJ2-1,TRBV5-6,CASSLGQISYNEQFF,TGTGCCAGCAGCTTGGGGCAGATCTCCTACAATGAGCAGTTCTTC
.,few,TRBJ1-4,TRBV6-6,CASSYGFGREVEKLFF,TGTGCCAGCAGTTACGGGTTTGGCAGGGAAGTCGAAAAACTGTTTTTT
.,.,TRBJ2-1,TRBV11-2,CASSLGGPSSYNEQFF,TGTGCCAGCAGCTTGGGCGGGCCAAGCTCCTACAATGAGCAGTTCTTC
TRBD2,.,TRBJ2-2,TRBV5-1,CASSPQAGTGELFF,TGCGCCAGCAGCCCGCAAGCGGGGACCGGGGAGCTGTTTTTT
TRBD2,.,TRBJ2-1,TRBV4-1,CASSQVAGVWNEQFF,TGCGCCAGCAGCCAAGTCGCGGGAGTATGGAATGAGCAGTTCTTC
.,.,TRBJ1-2,TRBV7-8,CASSLRRVGYTF,TGTGCCAGCAGCTTACGGAGGGTTGGCTACACCTTC
TRBD1,once,TRBJ1-2,TRBV19,CASSSGQGANYGYTF,TGTGCCAGTAGTTCTGGACAGGGGGCGAACTATGGCTACACCTTC
.,.,TRBJ2-7,TRBV7-3,CASSLGTHYEQYF,TGTGCCAGCAGCTTAGGCACCCACTACGAGCAGTACTTC
TRBD1,.,TRBJ1-1,TRBV28,CASSPPDRGKEAFF,TGTGCCAGCAGTCCCCCGGACAGGGGTAAGGAAGCTTTCTTT
.,.,TRBJ1-2,TRBV19,CASIKRGSANYGYTF,TGTGCCAGTATCAAAAGGGGATCAGCTAACTATGGCTACACCTTC
.,few,TRBJ2-5,TRBV10-2,CASSESAGTQETQYF,TGCGCCAGCAGTGAGTCCGCGGGGACTCAAGAGACCCAGTACTTC
.,.,TRBJ2-7,TRBV6-1,CASSTIDEQYF,TGTGCCAGCAGTACTATCGACGAGCAGTACTTC
TRBD2,.,TRBJ2-5,TRBV2,CASSSRTSGTRETQYF,TGTGCCAGCAGTTCAAGGACTAGCGGGACAAGGGAGACCCAGTACTTC
TRBD1,.,TRBJ2-6,TRBV27,CASRTYRGSLAGANVLTF,TGTGCCAGCAGAACATACAGGGGGTCCCTGGCTGGGGCCAACGTCCTGACTTTC
.,.,TRBJ1-4,TRBV5-1,CASSLNYNEKLFF,TGCGCCAGCAGCTTGAATTATAATGAAAAACTGTTTTTT